This T cell receptor (beta chain) stems from a study of beta chain features in type 1 diabetes. This clone has only a few counts. As yet, its antigen is unknown. Notes on the study in general: Patients with Type 1 diabetes showed moderately but significantly shorter TCRB CDR3s in all four CD4+ subsets.

TCRB transcripts that were expressed got sequenced, as all of the isolated RNA had been reverse transcribed. Sequencing was performed with immunoSEQ multiplex PCR; in TCRdb, only in-frame clones are kept and a portion is missing. The sample lists about 160,000 clones, roughly 8% seen once, with about 1% in the top ten. V lost 1 base, J lost 4 bases, and 14 bases lay in between. Germline V lookup: CDR1 MGHRA, CDR2 YSYEKL. The CDR3 has 16 residues. The chain joins TRBV4-1 to TRBJ2-1; no definite D call. The sequence was obtained from a woman between 40 and 55 years old with type 1 diabetes. Sequenced material: central memory CD4+ T cells from blood. This chain's CDR3 is CASSQAPSSSYNEQFF. CDR3 coding DNA: TGCGCCAGCAGCCAAGCCCCGAGTTCATCTTACAATGAGCAGTTCTTC.